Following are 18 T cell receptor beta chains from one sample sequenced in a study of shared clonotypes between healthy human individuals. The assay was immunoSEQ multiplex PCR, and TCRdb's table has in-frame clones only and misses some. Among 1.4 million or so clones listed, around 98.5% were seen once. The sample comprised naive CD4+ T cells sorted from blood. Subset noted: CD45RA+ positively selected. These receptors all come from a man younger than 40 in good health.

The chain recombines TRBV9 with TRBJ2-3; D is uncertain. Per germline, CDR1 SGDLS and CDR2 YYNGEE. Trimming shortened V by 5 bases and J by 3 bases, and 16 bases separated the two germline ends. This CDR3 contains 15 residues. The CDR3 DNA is TGTGCCAGCAGTTCCGTAGCCTGGGGTACAGATACGCAGTATTTT. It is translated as CASSSVAWGTDTQYF.

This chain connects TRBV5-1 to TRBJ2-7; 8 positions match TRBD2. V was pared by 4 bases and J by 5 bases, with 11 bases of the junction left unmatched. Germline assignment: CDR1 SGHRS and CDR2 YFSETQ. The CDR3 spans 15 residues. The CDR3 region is CASSGGGTRGDEQYF. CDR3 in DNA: TGCGCCAGCAGCGGCGGTGGGACTAGAGGGGACGAGCAGTACTTC.

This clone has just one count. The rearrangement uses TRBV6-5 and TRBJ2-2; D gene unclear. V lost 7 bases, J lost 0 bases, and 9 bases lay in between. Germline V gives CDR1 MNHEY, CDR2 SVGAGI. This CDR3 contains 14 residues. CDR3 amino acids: CASTLFANTGELFF. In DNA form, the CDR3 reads TGTGCCAGCACATTGTTCGCGAACACCGGGGAGCTGTTTTTT.

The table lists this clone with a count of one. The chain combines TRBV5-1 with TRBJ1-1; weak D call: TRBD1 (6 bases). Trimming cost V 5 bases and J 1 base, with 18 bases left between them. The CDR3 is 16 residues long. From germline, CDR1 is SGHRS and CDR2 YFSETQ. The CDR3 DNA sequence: TGCGCCAGCAGAATGGAGGCAGGGGCGAGGAACACTGAAGCTTTCTTT. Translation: CASRMEAGARNTEAFF.

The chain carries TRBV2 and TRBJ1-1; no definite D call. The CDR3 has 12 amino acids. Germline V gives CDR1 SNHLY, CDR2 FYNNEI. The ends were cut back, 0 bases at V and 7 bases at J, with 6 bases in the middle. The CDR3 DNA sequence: TGTGCCAGCAGTGAAGCAGGGATTGAAGCTTTCTTT. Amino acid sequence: CASSEAGIEAFF. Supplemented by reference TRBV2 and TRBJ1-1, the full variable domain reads EPEVTQTPSHQVTQMGQEVILRCVPISNHLYFYWYRQILGQKVEFLVSFYNNEISEKSEIFDDQFSVERPDGSNFTLKIRSTKLEDSAMYFCASSEAGIEAFFGQGTRLTVV.

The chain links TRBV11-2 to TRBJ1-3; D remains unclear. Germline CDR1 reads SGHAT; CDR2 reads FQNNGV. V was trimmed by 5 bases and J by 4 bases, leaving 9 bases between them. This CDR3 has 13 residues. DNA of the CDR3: TGTGCCAGCAGCCCGGGCCGAGGAAACACCATATATTTT. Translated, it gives CASSPGRGNTIYF.

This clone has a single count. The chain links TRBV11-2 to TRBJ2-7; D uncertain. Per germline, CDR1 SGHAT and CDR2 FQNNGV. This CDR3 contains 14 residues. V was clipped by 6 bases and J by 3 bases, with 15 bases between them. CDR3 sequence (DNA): TGTGCCAGCAGGGATCCCGCAGCAGTCTACGAGCAGTACTTC. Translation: CASRDPAAVYEQYF.

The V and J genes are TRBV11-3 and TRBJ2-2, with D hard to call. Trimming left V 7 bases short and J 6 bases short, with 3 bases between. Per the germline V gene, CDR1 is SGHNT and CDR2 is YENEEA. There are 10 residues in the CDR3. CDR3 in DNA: TGTGCCAGCAATTCCGGGGAGCTGTTTTTT. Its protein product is CASNSGELFF.

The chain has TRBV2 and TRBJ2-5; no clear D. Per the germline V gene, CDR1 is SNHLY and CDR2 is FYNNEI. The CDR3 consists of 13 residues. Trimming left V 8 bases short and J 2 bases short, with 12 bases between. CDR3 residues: CASRPTGQETQYF. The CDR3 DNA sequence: TGTGCCAGCCGCCCGACTGGTCAAGAGACCCAGTACTTC.

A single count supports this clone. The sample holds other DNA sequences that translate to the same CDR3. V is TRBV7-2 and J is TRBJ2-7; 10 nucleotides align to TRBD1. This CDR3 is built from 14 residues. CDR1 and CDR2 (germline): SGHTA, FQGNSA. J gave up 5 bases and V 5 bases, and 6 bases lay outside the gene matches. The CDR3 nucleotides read TGTGCCAGCAGCCCCGACAGGGGGCGCGACGAGCAGTACTTC. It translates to CASSPDRGRDEQYF.

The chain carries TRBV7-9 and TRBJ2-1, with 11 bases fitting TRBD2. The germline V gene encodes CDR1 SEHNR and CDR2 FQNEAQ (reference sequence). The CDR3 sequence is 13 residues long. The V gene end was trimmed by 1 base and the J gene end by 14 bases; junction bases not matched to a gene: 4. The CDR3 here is CASSLDTSGGEFF. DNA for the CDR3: TGTGCCAGCAGCTTAGACACTAGCGGGGGCGAGTTCTTC.

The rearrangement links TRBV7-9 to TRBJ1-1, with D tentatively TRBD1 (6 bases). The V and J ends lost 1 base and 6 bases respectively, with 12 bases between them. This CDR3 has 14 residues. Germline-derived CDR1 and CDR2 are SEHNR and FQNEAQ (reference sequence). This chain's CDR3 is CASSLDQGRAEAFF. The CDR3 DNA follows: TGTGCCAGCAGCTTAGATCAGGGGCGGGCTGAAGCTTTCTTT.

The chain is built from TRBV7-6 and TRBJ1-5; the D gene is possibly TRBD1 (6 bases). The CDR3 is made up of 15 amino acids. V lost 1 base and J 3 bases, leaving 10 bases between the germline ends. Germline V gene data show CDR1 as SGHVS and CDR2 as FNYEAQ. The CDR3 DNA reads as TGTGCCAGCAGCTTAGACAGGGCTATCAATCAGCCCCAGCATTTT. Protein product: CASSLDRAINQPQHF.

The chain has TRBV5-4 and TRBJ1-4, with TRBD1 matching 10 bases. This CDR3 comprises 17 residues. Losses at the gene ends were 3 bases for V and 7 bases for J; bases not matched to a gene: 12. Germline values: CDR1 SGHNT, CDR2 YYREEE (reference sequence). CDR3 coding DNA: TGTGCCAGCAGCTCGAGAAGAAATGGGACAGGGGTTGAAAAACTGTTTTTT. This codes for CASSSRRNGTGVEKLFF.

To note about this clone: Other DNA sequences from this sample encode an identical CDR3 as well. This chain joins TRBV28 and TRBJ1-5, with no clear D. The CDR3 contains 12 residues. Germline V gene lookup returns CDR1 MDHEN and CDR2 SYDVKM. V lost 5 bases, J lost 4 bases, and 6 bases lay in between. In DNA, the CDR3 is TGTGCCAGCAGTGCTAGTAATCAGCCCCAGCATTTT. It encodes CASSASNQPQHF.

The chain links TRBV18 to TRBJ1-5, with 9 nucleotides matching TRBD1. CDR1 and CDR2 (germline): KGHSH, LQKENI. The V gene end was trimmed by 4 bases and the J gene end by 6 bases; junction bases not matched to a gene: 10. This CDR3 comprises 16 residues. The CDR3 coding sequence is TGTGCCAGCTCACAAACGACAGGGGGTAAGGTTCAGCCCCAGCATTTT. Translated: CASSQTTGGKVQPQHF.

The CDR3, as DNA: TGTGCAAGTCGCCCCGTGGTAGCCGGTGGCTACACCTTC. Translating gives CASRPVVAGGYTF. The chain is built from TRBV12-2 and TRBJ1-2. TRBV12-2 is recorded as a pseudogene. This CDR3 has 13 residues.

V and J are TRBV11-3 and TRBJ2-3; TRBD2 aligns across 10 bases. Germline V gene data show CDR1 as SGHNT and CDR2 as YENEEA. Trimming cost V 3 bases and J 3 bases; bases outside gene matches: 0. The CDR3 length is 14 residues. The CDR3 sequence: CASSLGLATDTQYF. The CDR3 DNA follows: TGTGCCAGCAGCTTGGGACTAGCGACAGATACGCAGTATTTT.